The clone carrying this T cell receptor (beta chain) was counted a single time. Its antigen is not identified. This entry belongs to a study of T cell responses to AZD1222 COVID-19 vaccine. About the study: Second-dose recipients at about 4 or about 12 weeks were treated as one pooled group.

The study's findings and limits: The sample set comprised mostly white British donors with more females, and clonal diversity was possibly underestimated. Repertoire samples came only from after the peak T cell response.

V dropped 6 bases and J dropped 7; count of bases not matched to a gene: 11. Germline CDR1 reads SQVTM; CDR2 reads ANQGSEA. This CDR3 spans 13 amino acids. The assay was immunoSEQ multiplex PCR, and TCRdb's table has in-frame clones only and misses some. This repertoire shows approximately 110,000 clones, more than 75% found once; its top ten account for around 5%. The J gene is TRBJ1-2, the V gene TRBV29-1, with 7 bases aligning to TRBD1. Sequenced material: peripheral blood, taken on day 0 of AZD1222 vaccination. The source is an adult in good health. Here the CDR3 DNA reads TGCAGCGTCGGCGGACAGGATGTGAGTGGCTACACCTTC. This translates into CSVGGQDVSGYTF.